This T cell receptor beta chain is from a study of blood T cell repertoires in COVID-19. Study summary: The origin of the acute and convalescent COVID-19 samples was the United States, Italy and Spain. Sample material is recorded as cDNA or gDNA derived from T cells, B-cell-depleted T cells, or PBMCs.

This clone was detected once. As originally analysed: Amplification of reference gene primers was used by the study to estimate nucleated cell counts. Generated by immunoSEQ multiplex PCR, the TCRdb table keeps only in-frame clones and is missing some. D and trimming come from the DNA, and the V and J calls and clone size come from that table. The sample includes fewer than 250,000 clones, roughly nine tenths of them seen just once. Deletions cut 1 base from V and 2 bases from J, with 11 bases between. Germline-derived CDR1 and CDR2 are SGDLS and YYNGEE. The CDR3 consists of 15 residues. Sequencing input: peripheral blood. V is TRBV9 and J is TRBJ2-3, with D perhaps TRBD2 (6 bases). The TCR sequence derives from a woman aged 60-75 years who had recovered from COVID-19. Written as DNA, the CDR3 is TGTGCCAGCAGCGTATCGGGGGTATACACAGATACGCAGTATTTT. This codes for CASSVSGVYTDTQYF.